A single sample gave rise to the 5 T cell receptor beta chains below, sequenced in a study of PD-1 blockade in classical Hodgkin lymphoma. Time point meaning: cycle 4 day 1 (C4D1), after 6 weeks of nivolumab. Relapse after autologous stem cell transplantation occurred in every patient, and brentuximab vedotin exposure varied. Magnetic negative selection, applied to thawed PBMCs, was used to isolate the CD8+ T cells. The assay was immunoSEQ multiplex PCR, and TCRdb's table has in-frame clones only and misses some. Of about 4,900 clones in the sample, less than 70% are singletons; the top ten hold roughly 28%. Material: CD8+ T cells from blood, obtained before the fourth cycle of nivolumab. The receptors shown here come from a human donor with classical Hodgkin lymphoma.

The chain is built from TRBV28 and TRBJ1-3; D ambiguous. The CDR3 covers 14 residues. V was pared by 2 bases and J by 3 bases, with 8 bases between. Germline V gene data show CDR1 as MDHEN and CDR2 as SYDVKM. CDR3 nucleotide sequence: TGTGCCAGCAGTTTACCACTGAGTGGAAACACCATATATTTT. Translating it yields CASSLPLSGNTIYF.

CDR3: CASSLVGSGRSYEQYF. The CDR3 DNA reads TGCGCCAGCAGCTTGGTAGGGTCAGGTCGGTCCTACGAGCAGTACTTC. The chain joins TRBV5-1 to TRBJ2-7; no clear D gene. The germline V and J ends were trimmed by 0 bases and 1 base, with 14 bases remaining between them. The CDR3 sequence is 16 residues long. Germline CDR1 SGHRS, CDR2 YFSETQ.

The rearrangement joins TRBV6-5 to TRBJ2-3; 8 bases map to TRBD2. The CDR3 consists of 14 residues. The V gene's germline CDR1 is MNHEY and CDR2 SVGAGI. Trimming removed 4 bases from V and 6 bases from J; junction bases left unmatched: 6. The CDR3 here is CASSSSASGDTQYF. DNA for the CDR3: TGTGCCAGCAGTTCCTCGGCTAGCGGGGATACGCAGTATTTT.

The chain joins TRBV5-1 to TRBJ2-2; D possibly corresponds to TRBD1 (5 bases). Germline V CDR1 and CDR2: SGHRS, YFSETQ. Deletions cut 0 bases from V and 0 bases from J, with 18 bases between. This CDR3 is built from 19 residues. CDR3 in amino acids: CASSLAGSPRGTNTGELFF. The CDR3 region has the DNA TGCGCCAGCAGCTTGGCGGGCTCCCCAAGGGGAACGAACACCGGGGAGCTGTTTTTT.

CDR3 bases: TGTGCCAGTAGTCTCGGGGACGGTACTGAAGCTTTCTTT. It yields the protein CASSLGDGTEAFF. V is TRBV19 and J is TRBJ1-1; possible D gene TRBD1, 5 bases. The CDR3 is 13 residues long. Germline CDR1 reads LNHDA; CDR2 reads SQIVND (reference sequence). V was cut by 5 bases and J by 5 bases, with 12 bases left in between.